This T cell receptor beta chain came from a study of blood T cell repertoires in COVID-19. For the study at large: PBMCs, B-cell-depleted T cells, or T cells provided the cDNA or gDNA that made up the material.

Per the study methods: Amplifying reference gene primers gave estimates of nucleated cell counts. TCRdb's copy holds only in-frame clones and misses some; the assay was immunoSEQ multiplex PCR. Clonal size and the V and J genes are those of that table, whereas D and trimming came from the DNA. This table has around 170,000 clones, roughly 90% appearing once. Germline lookup yields CDR1 KGHSH and CDR2 LQKENI. CDR3 length equals 14 residues. V was cut by 4 bases and J by 3 bases, with 9 bases left in between. The sequencing input was peripheral blood. This clonotype was obtained from a man between 45 and 60 years old with acute or convalescent COVID-19. The J gene is TRBJ2-2, the V gene TRBV18, with a tentative D call TRBD1 (5 bases). For the CDR3, the DNA is TGTGCCAGCTCACAGGTCAGGGACACCGGGGAGCTGTTTTTT. Translating it yields CASSQVRDTGELFF.